This T cell receptor beta chain derives from a study of blood T cell repertoires in COVID-19. Study-wide context: The cDNA or gDNA used as material had been derived from T cells, B-cell-depleted T cells, or PBMCs.

With 5 bases clipped from V and 4 bases from J, the junction kept 2 bases outside the gene matches. Germline V gene sequence: CDR1 SGHTA, CDR2 FQGNSA. This CDR3 is 14 amino acids long. Repertoires were generated with immunoSEQ multiplex PCR, while TCRdb's copy carries only in-frame clones and drops some. The data hold just under 55,000 clones, with under 85% observed a single time. The V and J genes are TRBV7-2 and TRBJ2-7, with 13 bases that match TRBD2. The material sequenced was peripheral blood. This clonotype originated in a woman in her sixties with acute or convalescent COVID-19. This chain's CDR3 is CASSPGLAGYEQYF. The CDR3 DNA reads as TGTGCCAGCAGCCCGGGACTAGCGGGATACGAGCAGTACTTC.